Detailed here is one T cell receptor beta chain. Its antigen is not yet known. Qualities for individual bases were not recorded, and no much larger clone is one base off. Genomic DNA was extracted from sorted cells for sequencing of the TCRbeta CDR3 region. The immunoSEQ Assay was used to sequence the TCRbeta CDR3 regions. TCRdb took over this immuneACCESS table, retaining in-frame rearrangements with V and J assigned. Such tables are incomplete; in checked studies, under half of the missing clones stem from an unresolved V gene, and the remainder is unexplained. This sample has some 90,000 clones in its table, and more than 75% of those were observed once. The ten biggest clones cover just over 0.3% of the sample. The source of the sample is a study of OX40 agonist ivuxolimab in advanced cancers. Background on the whole study: The costimulatory receptor OX40 (CD134) was targeted by ivuxolimab, a fully human IgG2 agonistic monoclonal antibody. Patients were allowed to have had prior anti-PD-1, anti-PD-L1 or anti-CTLA-4 therapy, and around 37% of the dose-escalation patients had previously received checkpoint inhibitors. Intravenous ivuxolimab was administered to patients every 2 weeks at six dose levels: 0.01, 0.1, 0.3, 1.5, 3 and 10 mg/kg. The dose-escalation cohort was over 70% male with a mean age of around 62 years, ranging from about 20 to 80. Peripheral TCRbeta sequencing was intended to test whether TCR sequence diversity was altered and clonal T-cell expansion was caused by ivuxolimab. Partial responses occurred in three dose-escalation patients, of whom one had hepatocellular carcinoma and two had cutaneous melanoma. The paper reports the monotherapy dose-escalation portion (N of about 54 patients) of the phase I ivuxolimab trial. Of the approximately 50 dose-escalation patients, hepatocellular carcinoma was present in approximately 20, melanoma in approximately 15, renal cell carcinoma in 9 and head and neck cancer in 9. Summary of the overall study and its limitations: Antigen specificity was not determined for the clonally expanded peripheral T cells. At doses of 0.1 to 3.0 mg/kg, clonal expansion of both CD4+ and CD8+ blood T cells was observed from baseline to week 6. Low levels of normalized T-cell clonal expansion were also seen in some patients who did not respond. In the 0.1-3.0 mg/kg groups, partial responders were among the patients with the lowest normalized peripheral clonal expansion, particularly in CD8+ T cells. After ivuxolimab, expanded clones were on average more numerous among CD8+ T cells than among CD4+ T cells.

From its cysteine to its phenylalanine, the CDR3 spans 16 amino acids. Only CDR3 DNA is held: 48 bases, read in frame from base 1. A distance of 13 bases separates the germline ends of V and J, which lose 0 bases and 2 bases respectively. The trial excluded patients who had a history of autoimmune disease or were on systemic immunosuppression. Peripheral blood for TCR sequencing was collected from all dose cohorts at baseline, on cycle 4 day 1, and on cycle 7 day 1. The samples were taken from a phase I, first-in-human, multicenter, open-label dose-escalation trial of ivuxolimab. Adults with locally advanced or metastatic melanoma, renal cell, hepatocellular, or head and neck squamous cell carcinoma were enrolled in the trial. Before TCR sequencing, CD4+ T cells and CD8+ T cells from peripheral blood were sorted into separate populations.

This receptor was taken from an adult with an advanced solid tumor such as melanoma, head and neck, liver or kidney cancer. This chain joins TRBV23-1 to TRBJ1-2, with a tentative D gene TRBD1 over 5 matching bases. TRBV23-1 is an ORF for which the function is uncertain. This material consisted of CD4+ or CD8+ T cells sorted from blood, taken in a trial of the OX40 agonist ivuxolimab. The CDR3: CASSQSARTQNYGYTF. The bases are TGCGCCAGCAGTCAATCGGCGCGGACACAGAACTATGGCTACACCTTC.